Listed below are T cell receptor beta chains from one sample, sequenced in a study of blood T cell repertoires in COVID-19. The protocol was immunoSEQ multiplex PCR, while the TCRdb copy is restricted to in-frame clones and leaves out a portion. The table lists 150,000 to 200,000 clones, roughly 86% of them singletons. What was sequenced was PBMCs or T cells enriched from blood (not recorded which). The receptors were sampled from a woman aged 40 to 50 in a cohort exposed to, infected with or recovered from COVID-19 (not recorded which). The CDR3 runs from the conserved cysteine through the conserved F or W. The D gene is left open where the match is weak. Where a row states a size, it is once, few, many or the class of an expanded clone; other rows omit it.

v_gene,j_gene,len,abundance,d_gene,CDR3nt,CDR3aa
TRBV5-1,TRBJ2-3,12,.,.,TGCGCCAGCAGCTTGCATTCAGATACGCAGTATTTT,CASSLHSDTQYF
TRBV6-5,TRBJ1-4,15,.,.,TGTGCCAGCAGTCACTTGGCCAGATCCAATGAAAAACTGTTTTTT,CASSHLARSNEKLFF
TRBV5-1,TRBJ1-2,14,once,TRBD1,TGCGCCAGCAGCTTTACAGGGGCACGAGATGGCTACACCTTC,CASSFTGARDGYTF
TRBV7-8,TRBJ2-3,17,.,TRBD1,TGTGCCAGCAGCCCCCGGCAAGACAGGGCACTCACAGATACGCAGTATTTT,CASSPRQDRALTDTQYF
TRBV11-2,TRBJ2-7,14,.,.,TGTGCCAGCAGCTTAGACCCAGGTCTAAACGAGCAGTACTTC,CASSLDPGLNEQYF
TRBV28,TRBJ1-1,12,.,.,TGTGCCAGCAGTGGGTTCACGGGTGGAGCTTTCTTT,CASSGFTGGAFF
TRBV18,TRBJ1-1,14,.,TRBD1,TGTGCCAGCTCACCCACAGGGGGCGGGACTGAAGCTTTCTTT,CASSPTGGGTEAFF
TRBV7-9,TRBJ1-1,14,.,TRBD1,TGTGCCAGCACCCCTAGGGGGCTGAACACTGAAGCTTTCTTT,CASTPRGLNTEAFF
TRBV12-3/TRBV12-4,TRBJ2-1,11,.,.,TGTGCCAGCAGGTCTTACAATGAGCAGTTCTTC,CASRSYNEQFF
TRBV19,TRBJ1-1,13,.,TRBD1,TGTGCCAGTGGGACAGCGGCGAACACTGAAGCTTTCTTT,CASGTAANTEAFF
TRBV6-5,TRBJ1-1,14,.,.,TGTGCCAGCAGTTACTCAGGGGGTCACACTGAAGCTTTCTTT,CASSYSGGHTEAFF
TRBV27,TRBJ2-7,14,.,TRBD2,TGTGCCAGCAGTCCGGGACTAGATTCCTACGAGCAGTACTTC,CASSPGLDSYEQYF
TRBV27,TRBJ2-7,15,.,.,TGTGCCAGCAGCCCCAACCCAGGGGTAGGAAGCGAGCAGTACTTC,CASSPNPGVGSEQYF
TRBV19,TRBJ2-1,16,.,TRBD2,TGTGCCAGTAGTACCCGAGATAGCGGGGAGTACAATGAGCAGTTCTTC,CASSTRDSGEYNEQFF